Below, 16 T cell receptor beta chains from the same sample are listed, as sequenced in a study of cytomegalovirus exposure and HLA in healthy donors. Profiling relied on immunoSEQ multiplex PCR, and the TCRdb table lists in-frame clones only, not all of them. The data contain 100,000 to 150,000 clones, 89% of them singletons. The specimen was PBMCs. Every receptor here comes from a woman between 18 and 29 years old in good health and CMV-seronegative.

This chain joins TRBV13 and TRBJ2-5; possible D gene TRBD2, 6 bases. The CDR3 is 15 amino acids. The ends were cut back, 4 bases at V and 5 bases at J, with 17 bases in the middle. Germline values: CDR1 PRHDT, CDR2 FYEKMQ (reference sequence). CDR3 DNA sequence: TGTGCCAGCAGCTCGACACTAGCTGCACCTGAGACCCAGTACTTC. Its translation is CASSSTLAAPETQYF.

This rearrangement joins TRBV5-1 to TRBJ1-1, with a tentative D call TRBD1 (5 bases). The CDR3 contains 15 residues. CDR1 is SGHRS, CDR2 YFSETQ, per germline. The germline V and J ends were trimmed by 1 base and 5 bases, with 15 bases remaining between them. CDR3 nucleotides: TGCGCCAGCAGCTTGACCGCGGGGACGCGGACTGAAGCTTTCTTT. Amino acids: CASSLTAGTRTEAFF. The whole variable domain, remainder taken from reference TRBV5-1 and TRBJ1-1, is KAGVTQTPRYLIKTRGQQVTLSCSPISGHRSVSWYQQTPGQGLQFLFEYFSETQRNKGNFPGRFSGRQFSNSRSEMNVSTLELGDSALYLCASSLTAGTRTEAFFGQGTRLTVV.

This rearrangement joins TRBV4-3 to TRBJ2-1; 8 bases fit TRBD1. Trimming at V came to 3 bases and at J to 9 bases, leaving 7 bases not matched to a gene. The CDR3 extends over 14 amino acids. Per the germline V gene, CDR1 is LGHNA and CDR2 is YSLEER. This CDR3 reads CASSHGTGAGEQFF. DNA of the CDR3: TGCGCCAGCAGCCATGGGACAGGTGCGGGTGAGCAGTTCTTC.

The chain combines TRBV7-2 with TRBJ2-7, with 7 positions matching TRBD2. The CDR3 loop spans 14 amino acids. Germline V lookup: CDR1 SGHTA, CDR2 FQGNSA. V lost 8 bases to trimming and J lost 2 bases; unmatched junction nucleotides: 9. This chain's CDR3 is CASGVEGGPYEQYF. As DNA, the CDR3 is TGTGCCAGCGGGGTCGAGGGAGGGCCCTACGAGCAGTACTTC.

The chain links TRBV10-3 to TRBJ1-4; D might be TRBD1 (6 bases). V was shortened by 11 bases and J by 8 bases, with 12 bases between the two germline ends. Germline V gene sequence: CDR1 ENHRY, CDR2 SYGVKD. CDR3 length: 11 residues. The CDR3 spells CAAGAEEKLFF. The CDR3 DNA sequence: TGTGCCGCGGGGGCGGAGGAAAAACTGTTTTTT.

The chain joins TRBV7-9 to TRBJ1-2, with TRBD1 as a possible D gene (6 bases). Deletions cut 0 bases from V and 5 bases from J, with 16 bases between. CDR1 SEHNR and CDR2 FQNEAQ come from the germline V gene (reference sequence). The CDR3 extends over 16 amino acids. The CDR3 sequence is CASSLALGGSYYGYTF. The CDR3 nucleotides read TGTGCCAGCAGCTTAGCGCTTGGGGGCTCATATTATGGCTACACCTTC.

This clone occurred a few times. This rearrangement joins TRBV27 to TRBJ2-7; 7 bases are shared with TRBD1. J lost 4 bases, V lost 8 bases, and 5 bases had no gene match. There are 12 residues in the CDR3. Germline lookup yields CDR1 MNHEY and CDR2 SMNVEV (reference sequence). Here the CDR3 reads CASGKTGYEQYV. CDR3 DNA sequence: TGTGCCAGCGGAAAGACAGGGTACGAGCAGTACGTC.

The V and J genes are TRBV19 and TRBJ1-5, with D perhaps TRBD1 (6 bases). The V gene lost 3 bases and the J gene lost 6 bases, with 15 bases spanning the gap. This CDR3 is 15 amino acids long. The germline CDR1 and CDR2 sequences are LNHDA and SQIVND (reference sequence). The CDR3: CASSIGGAQAQPQHF. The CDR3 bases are TGTGCCAGTAGTATCGGGGGGGCCCAGGCTCAGCCCCAGCATTTT.

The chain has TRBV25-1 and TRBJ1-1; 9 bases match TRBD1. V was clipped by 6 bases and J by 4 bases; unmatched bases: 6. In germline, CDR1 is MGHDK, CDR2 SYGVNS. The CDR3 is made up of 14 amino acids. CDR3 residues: CASRETGGVTEAFF. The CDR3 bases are TGTGCCAGCAGAGAGACAGGGGGGGTCACTGAAGCTTTCTTT.

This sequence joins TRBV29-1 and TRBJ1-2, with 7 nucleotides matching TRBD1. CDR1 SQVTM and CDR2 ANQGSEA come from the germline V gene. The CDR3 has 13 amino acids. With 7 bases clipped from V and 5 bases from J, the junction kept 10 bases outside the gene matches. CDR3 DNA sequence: TGCAGCGGGGAAGGGGGCGCGGGGTATGGCTACACCTTC. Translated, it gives CSGEGGAGYGYTF.

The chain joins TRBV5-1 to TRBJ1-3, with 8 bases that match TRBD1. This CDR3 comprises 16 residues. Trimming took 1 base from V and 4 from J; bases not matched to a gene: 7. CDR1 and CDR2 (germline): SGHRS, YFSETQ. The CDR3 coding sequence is TGCGCCAGCAGCTTGACGCAGGGGGCCGCCGGAAACACCATATATTTT. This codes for CASSLTQGAAGNTIYF.

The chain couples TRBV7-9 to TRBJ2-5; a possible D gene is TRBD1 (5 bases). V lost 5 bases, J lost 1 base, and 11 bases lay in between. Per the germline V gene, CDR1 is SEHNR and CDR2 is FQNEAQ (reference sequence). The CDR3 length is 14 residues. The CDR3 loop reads CASSARGAQETQYF. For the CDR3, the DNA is TGTGCCAGCAGCGCCCGTGGGGCCCAAGAGACCCAGTACTTC.

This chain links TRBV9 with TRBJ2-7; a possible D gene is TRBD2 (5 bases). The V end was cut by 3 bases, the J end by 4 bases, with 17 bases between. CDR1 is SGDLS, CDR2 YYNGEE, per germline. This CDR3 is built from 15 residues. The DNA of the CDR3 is TGTGCCAGCAGCGCTTGGAGGAGTAGGCGGTACGAGCAGTACTTC. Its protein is CASSAWRSRRYEQYF. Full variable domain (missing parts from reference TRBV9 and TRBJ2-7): DSGVTQTPKHLITATGQRVTLRCSPRSGDLSVYWYQQSLDQGLQFLIQYYNGEERAKGNILERFSAQQFPDLHSELNLSSLELGDSALYFCASSAWRSRRYEQYFGPGTRLTVT.

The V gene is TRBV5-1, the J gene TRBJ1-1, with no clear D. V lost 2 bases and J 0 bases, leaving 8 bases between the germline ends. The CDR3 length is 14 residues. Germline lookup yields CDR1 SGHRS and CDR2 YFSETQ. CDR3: CASSFQEMNTEAFF. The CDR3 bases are TGCGCCAGCAGCTTTCAGGAAATGAACACTGAAGCTTTCTTT.

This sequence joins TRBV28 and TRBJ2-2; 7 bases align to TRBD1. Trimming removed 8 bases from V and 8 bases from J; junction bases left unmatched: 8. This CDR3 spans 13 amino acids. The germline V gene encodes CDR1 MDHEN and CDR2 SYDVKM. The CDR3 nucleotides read TGTGCCAGCTTTGAAGGGGGCGCGGGGGAGCTGTTTTTT. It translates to CASFEGGAGELFF.

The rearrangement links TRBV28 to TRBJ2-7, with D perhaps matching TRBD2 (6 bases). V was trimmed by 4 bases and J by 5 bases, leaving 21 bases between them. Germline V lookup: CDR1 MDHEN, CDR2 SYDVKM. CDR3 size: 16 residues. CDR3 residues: CASSSALGGLLDEQYF. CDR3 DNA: TGTGCCAGCAGTTCCGCCCTAGGAGGGTTGTTGGACGAGCAGTACTTC.